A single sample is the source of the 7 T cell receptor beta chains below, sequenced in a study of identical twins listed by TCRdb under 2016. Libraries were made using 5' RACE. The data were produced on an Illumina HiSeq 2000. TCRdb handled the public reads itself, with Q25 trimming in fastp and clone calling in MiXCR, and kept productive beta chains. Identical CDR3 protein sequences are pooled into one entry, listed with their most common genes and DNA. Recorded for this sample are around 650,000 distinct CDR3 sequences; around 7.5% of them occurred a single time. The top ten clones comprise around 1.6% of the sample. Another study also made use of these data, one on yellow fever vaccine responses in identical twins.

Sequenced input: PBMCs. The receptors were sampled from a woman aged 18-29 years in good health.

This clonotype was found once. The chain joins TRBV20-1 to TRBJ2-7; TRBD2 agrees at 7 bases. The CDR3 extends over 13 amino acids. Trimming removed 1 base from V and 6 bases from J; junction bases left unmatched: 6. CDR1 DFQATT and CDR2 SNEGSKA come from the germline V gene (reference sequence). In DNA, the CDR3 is TGCAGTGCTAGAGCGGGGGGTGCGGGCGAGCAGTACGTC. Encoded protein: CSARAGGAGEQYV.

CDR3: CASNPRGLKETQYF. Written as DNA, the CDR3 is TGTGCCAGCAACCCCCGGGGCCTCAAAGAGACCCAGTACTTC. The chain has TRBV12-3 or TRBV12-4 and TRBJ2-5; D tentatively reads TRBD1 or TRBD2 (5 bases each). CDR3 length: 14 residues. The V and J ends lost 7 bases and 3 bases respectively, with 15 bases between them.

CDR3 sequence (DNA): TGTGCCAGCAGCACCTTGGGGGGCCAGGAGCCCCAGCATTTT. It specifies CASSTLGGQEPQHF. This sequence joins TRBV7-2 and TRBJ1-5; possibly TRBD1 for D (6 bases). Between the trimmed V and J ends, which lost 5 bases and 8 bases, there was a span of 16 bases. The CDR3 sequence is 14 residues long. Germline CDR1 reads SGHTA; CDR2 reads FQGNSA.

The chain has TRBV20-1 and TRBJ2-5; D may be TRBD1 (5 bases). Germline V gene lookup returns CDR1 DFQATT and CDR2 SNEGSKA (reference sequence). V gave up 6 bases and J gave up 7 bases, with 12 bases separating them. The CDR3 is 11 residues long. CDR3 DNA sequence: TGCAGTGCGGGGCCTGGCGGGACCCAGTACTTC. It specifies CSAGPGGTQYF.

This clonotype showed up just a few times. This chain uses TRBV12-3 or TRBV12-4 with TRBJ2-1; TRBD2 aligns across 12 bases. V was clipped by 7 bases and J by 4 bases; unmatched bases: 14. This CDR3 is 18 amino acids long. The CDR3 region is CASMEFGRLAGGYNEQFF. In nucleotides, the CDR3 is TGTGCCAGCATGGAGTTTGGGAGGCTAGCGGGAGGGTACAATGAGCAGTTCTTC.

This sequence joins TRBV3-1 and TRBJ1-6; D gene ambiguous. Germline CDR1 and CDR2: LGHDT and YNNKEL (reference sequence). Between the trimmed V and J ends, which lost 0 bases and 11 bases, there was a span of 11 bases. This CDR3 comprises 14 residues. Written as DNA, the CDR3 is TGTGCCAGCAGCCAAGATCGCCAGGCACCACCCCTCCACTTT. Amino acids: CASSQDRQAPPLHF.

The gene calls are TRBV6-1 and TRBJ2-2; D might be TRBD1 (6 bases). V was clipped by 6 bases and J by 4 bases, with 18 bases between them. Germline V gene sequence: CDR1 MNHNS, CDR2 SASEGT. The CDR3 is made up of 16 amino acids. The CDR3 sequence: CASSTPTGRLTGELFF. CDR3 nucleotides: TGTGCCAGCAGCACCCCCACAGGGCGACTCACCGGGGAGCTGTTTTTT.